This T cell receptor beta chain was observed in a study of blood T cell repertoires in COVID-19. Study context: Material from acute and convalescent COVID-19 was sourced from the United States, Italy and Spain. The analysed material was cDNA or gDNA that came from T cells, B-cell-depleted T cells, or PBMCs.

Per the authors' pipeline: Nucleated cell number was recorded as an estimate derived from reference gene primer amplification. Assay used: immunoSEQ multiplex PCR; TCRdb lists only in-frame clones, some missing. That table is the source of V, J and clone size, and D and trimming were worked out from the DNA. In the table there are some 170,000 clones, about 81% of which are singletons. The V end lost 4 bases, the J end lost 3 bases, and 13 bases lay between the germline ends. Germline V lookup: CDR1 SGHDT, CDR2 YYEEEE. The CDR3 totals 14 residues. The chain has TRBV5-6 and TRBJ1-1; D uncertain. The receptor's source is a woman between 65 and 79 years old with acute or convalescent COVID-19. The sample comprised peripheral blood. The CDR3 region is CASSPWALYTEAFF. The CDR3 DNA is TGTGCCAGCAGCCCCTGGGCGCTATACACTGAAGCTTTCTTT.